Below, 24 T cell receptor beta chains from the same sample are listed, as sequenced in a study of T cells in Graves' hyperthyroidism and ophthalmopathy. TCR beta CDR3 region amplification was performed from RNA transcripts. When the TCR CDR3 underwent first-round RT-PCR, the HTBI primer set was used. In TCRdb, the multiplex PCR reads were re-called with MiXCR into one record per CDR3 protein. The table records about 560,000 distinct CDR3 sequences, over 15% of them present only once. The sample taken for sequencing was blood. These receptors were taken from a woman aged 18-30 years with Graves' hyperthyroidism.

This clonotype has at least ten counts. This chain links TRBV2 with TRBJ2-7, with 8 bases identical to TRBD1. The germline gives CDR1 SNHLY, CDR2 FYNNEI. CDR3 length equals 14 residues. Losses at the gene ends were 4 bases for V and 9 bases for J; bases not matched to a gene: 11. The CDR3 is CASSADRAMVPQYF. CDR3 DNA sequence: TGTGCCAGCAGTGCGGACAGGGCAATGGTTCCGCAGTACTTC. The full variable domain, its missing parts supplied by reference TRBV2 and TRBJ2-7, is EPEVTQTPSHQVTQMGQEVILRCVPISNHLYFYWYRQILGQKVEFLVSFYNNEISEKSEIFDDQFSVERPDGSNFTLKIRSTKLEDSAMYFCASSADRAMVPQYFGPGTRLTVT.

The chain uses TRBV4-3 and TRBJ1-2; possibly TRBD1 for D (5 bases). This CDR3 contains 17 residues. V was cut by 1 base and J by 1 base, with 16 bases left in between. Germline V gene lookup returns CDR1 LGHNA and CDR2 YSLEER. The CDR3 bases are TGCGCCAGCAGCCAAGGTGGGGCCTTGGGCCTTAACTATGGCTACACCTTC. Protein sequence: CASSQGGALGLNYGYTF.

A few counts support this clonotype. V is TRBV6-5 and J is TRBJ1-2, with TRBD1 matching 7 bases. Germline CDR1 reads MNHEY; CDR2 reads SVGAGI. The CDR3 sequence is 15 residues long. Unmatched junction bases numbered 3, after V lost 2 bases and J lost 0 bases. CDR3 sequence reads: CASSYPQGANYGYTF. The DNA of the CDR3 is TGTGCCAGCAGTTACCCGCAGGGGGCTAACTATGGCTACACCTTC.

This clonotype has ten or more counts. The rearrangement uses TRBV24-1 and TRBJ2-1; D call uncertain. CDR1 is KGHDR and CDR2 is SFDVKD in the germline V gene. CDR3 length: 12 amino acids. V lost 6 bases and J 6 bases, leaving 8 bases between the germline ends. The CDR3 nucleotides read TGTGCCACCAGTCCCGGACGCAATGAGCAGTTCTTC. It encodes CATSPGRNEQFF.

This clonotype was found a few times. The genes are TRBV3-1 and TRBJ2-1, with a possible D match to TRBD1 (7 bases). V gave up 3 bases and J gave up 9 bases, with 21 bases separating them. This CDR3 comprises 16 residues. Looked up from germline, CDR1 is LGHDT and CDR2 is YNNKEL (reference sequence). The CDR3 protein is CASSQGGRQGYGEQFF. In DNA, the CDR3 is TGTGCCAGCAGCCAGGGGGGAAGACAGGGTTATGGTGAGCAGTTCTTC.

The chain combines TRBV7-9 with TRBJ2-2; no firm D call. V lost 5 bases to trimming and J lost 5 bases, with 12 bases between them. Germline assignment: CDR1 SEHNR and CDR2 FQNEAQ (reference sequence). The CDR3 is 14 amino acids. The DNA of the CDR3 is TGTGCCAGCAGCCCTAAGTCCCGGACCGGGGAGCTGTTTTTT. Its protein product is CASSPKSRTGELFF. The entire variable domain, with the rest obtained from reference TRBV7-9 and TRBJ2-2, is as follows: DTGVSQNPRHKITKRGQNVTFRCDPISEHNRLYWYRQTLGQGPEFLTYFQNEAQLEKSRLLSDRFSAERPKGSFSTLEIQRTEQGDSAMYLCASSPKSRTGELFFGEGSRLTVL.

The chain couples TRBV29-1 to TRBJ1-5; 8 bases match TRBD1. Germline loops: CDR1 SQVTM, CDR2 ANQGSEA. The length of the CDR3 is 15 residues. Unmatched junction bases numbered 13, after V lost 8 bases and J lost 4 bases. CDR3 in amino acids: CSRVGQGRGNQPQHF. DNA for the CDR3: TGCAGCCGCGTCGGACAGGGACGGGGGAATCAGCCCCAGCATTTT.

This clonotype was counted only a few times. This chain links TRBV4-1 with TRBJ2-7; D unclear. V was trimmed by 4 bases and J by 5 bases, leaving 12 bases between them. Germline values: CDR1 MGHRA, CDR2 YSYEKL. This CDR3 has 13 amino acids. The CDR3 here is CASSLGVEDEQYF. The CDR3 DNA reads TGCGCCAGCAGCCTAGGCGTCGAGGACGAGCAGTACTTC.

This rearrangement joins TRBV12-3 or TRBV12-4 to TRBJ1-5, with D possibly TRBD1 on 5 matching bases. The CDR3 is 13 residues long. V shed 8 bases and J shed 4 bases, with 12 bases lying between them. The chain's CDR3 is CASDRGGNQPQHF. The CDR3 nucleotides are TGTGCCAGCGATCGGGGGGGGAATCAGCCCCAGCATTTT.

A remark on this clonotype: Possible read error: a much larger clone is one base away. V is TRBV7-2 and J is TRBJ2-5, with D tentatively TRBD1 (6 bases). Germline V CDR1 and CDR2: SGHTA, FQGNSA. Trimming took 5 bases from V and 10 from J, leaving 17 bases between them. CDR3 length: 13 residues. CDR3 sequence reads: CTSSSRVQGVQYF. CDR3 in DNA: TGTACCAGCAGCAGCAGAGTACAGGGAGTCCAGTACTTC.

The chain uses TRBV30 and TRBJ2-7, with TRBD1 as a possible D gene (6 bases). Germline V gene lookup returns CDR1 GTSNPN and CDR2 SVGIG (reference sequence). This CDR3 is built from 14 residues. The germline V and J ends were trimmed by 1 base and 1 base, with 11 bases remaining between them. CDR3 DNA: TGTGCCTGGAGTGGATCAGGGGATTCCTACGAGCAGTACTTC. This codes for CAWSGSGDSYEQYF.

J is TRBJ2-3 and V is TRBV9, with 9 bases matching TRBD1. The germline CDR1 and CDR2 sequences are SGDLS and YYNGEE. Unmatched junction bases numbered 11, after V lost 5 bases and J lost 4 bases. CDR3 size: 16 residues. The CDR3 region has the DNA TGTGCCAGCAGTGTAACAGGGGGCTCCTCTTCAGATACGCAGTATTTT. This translates into CASSVTGGSSSDTQYF.

This clonotype appeared a few times. V is TRBV24-1 and J is TRBJ2-7; D ambiguous. The CDR3 totals 16 residues. V dropped 5 bases and J dropped 3 bases, with 19 bases sitting between them. In germline, CDR1 is KGHDR, CDR2 SFDVKD. The CDR3 sequence is CATSASMAELNYEQYF. CDR3 DNA sequence: TGTGCCACCAGTGCCAGCATGGCGGAACTCAACTACGAGCAGTACTTC.

The rearrangement uses TRBV24-1 and TRBJ2-2; the D is unclear. The germline CDR1 and CDR2 sequences are KGHDR and SFDVKD. The CDR3 extends over 12 amino acids. Deletions cut 3 bases from V and 7 bases from J, with 5 bases between. CDR3 in amino acids: CATSDQFGELFF. DNA of the CDR3: TGTGCCACCAGTGATCAATTCGGGGAGCTGTTTTTT.

In this sample, this clonotype turned up many times. The V call is TRBV6-5, the J call TRBJ1-4; the D gene is possibly TRBD1 (5 bases). V was clipped by 10 bases and J by 8 bases, with 17 bases between them. This CDR3 has 13 amino acids. The germline CDR1 and CDR2 sequences are MNHEY and SVGAGI. In DNA form, the CDR3 reads TGTGCCAAGCAGCGTCCAGAGGGGGAAAAACTGTTTTTT. The encoded protein is CAKQRPEGEKLFF.

This clonotype was seen ten or more times. The gene calls are TRBV6-1 and TRBJ2-3; D is perhaps TRBD1 (6 bases). Germline V gives CDR1 MNHNS, CDR2 SASEGT. The CDR3 loop spans 16 amino acids. Trimming removed 3 bases from V and 3 bases from J, with 16 bases in between. This chain's CDR3 is CASSDSPDRPTDTQYF. The CDR3 DNA reads TGTGCCAGCAGTGATAGCCCCGACAGGCCTACAGATACGCAGTATTTT.

This clonotype has a count of ten or more. This sequence joins TRBV3-1 and TRBJ1-2, with a weak D call TRBD1 (5 bases). The CDR3 has 14 residues. The V end lost 2 bases, the J end lost 4 bases, and 11 bases lay between the germline ends. Germline CDR1 is LGHDT and CDR2 is YNNKEL (reference sequence). As DNA, the CDR3 is TGTGCCAGCAGCCAACCCGACAGACGCTATGGCTACACCTTC. It codes for CASSQPDRRYGYTF.

At least ten counts were recorded for this clonotype. The chain carries TRBV3-1 and TRBJ2-5; 8 positions match TRBD2. CDR1 and CDR2 (germline): LGHDT, YNNKEL (reference sequence). The CDR3 contains 16 residues. With V trimmed by 3 bases and J by 0 bases, 6 bases remained unmatched. CDR3 sequence (DNA): TGTGCCAGCAGCCATGCCTTGACTAGCGACCAAGAGACCCAGTACTTC. It encodes CASSHALTSDQETQYF.

A few counts support this clonotype. The V and J genes are TRBV10-3 and TRBJ2-5, with 7 bases that match TRBD2. V lost 8 bases to trimming and J lost 3 bases; unmatched junction nucleotides: 9. There are 14 residues in the CDR3. Germline CDR1 reads ENHRY; CDR2 reads SYGVKD. DNA of the CDR3: TGTGCCATCGGTGGACAACTAGCGAAAGAGACCCAGTACTTC. The encoded protein is CAIGGQLAKETQYF.

As concerns this clonotype: It may be a read error: a sequence one base away is much more abundant. The chain employs TRBV2 and TRBJ2-1; 9 nucleotides match TRBD2. V was clipped by 3 bases and J by 7 bases; unmatched bases: 10. The CDR3 consists of 16 residues. Germline CDR1 SNHLY, CDR2 FYNNEI. CDR3: CASSEASGVLGNEQFF. CDR3 DNA: TGTGCCAGCAGTGAGGCTAGCGGGGTACTGGGTAATGAGCAGTTCTTC.

This clonotype was counted many times. The rearrangement uses TRBV6-1 and TRBJ2-7; D could derive from TRBD1 or TRBD2 (5 bases each). CDR3 length equals 14 residues. The V gene's germline CDR1 is MNHNS and CDR2 SASEGT. Trimming left V 3 bases short and J 5 bases short, with 14 bases between. In DNA, the CDR3 is TGTGCCAGCAGTGACCGGTATGGGGGAAACGAGCAGTACTTC. It codes for CASSDRYGGNEQYF.

This clonotype was observed a few times. The J gene is TRBJ2-6, the V gene TRBV19, with D unresolved. With 1 base removed from V and 4 bases from J, the gap between germline ends came to 20 bases. This CDR3 contains 19 residues. The germline V gene encodes CDR1 LNHDA and CDR2 SQIVND (reference sequence). The CDR3: CASSIGPHPRSLGANVLTF. The CDR3 DNA reads TGTGCCAGTAGTATAGGTCCACACCCTCGATCGTTGGGGGCCAACGTCCTGACTTTC. The variable domain in full, with the rest retrieved from reference TRBV19 and TRBJ2-6, is DGGITQSPKYLFRKEGQNVTLSCEQNLNHDAMYWYRQDPGQGLRLIYYSQIVNDFQKGDIAEGYSVSREKKESFPLTVTSAQKNPTAFYLCASSIGPHPRSLGANVLTFGAGSRLTVL.

This clonotype was counted many times. V and J are TRBV27 and TRBJ1-4; possible D gene TRBD1, 6 bases. V was trimmed by 6 bases and J by 8 bases, leaving 13 bases between them. In germline, CDR1 is MNHEY, CDR2 SMNVEV (reference sequence). The CDR3 is 13 amino acids. CDR3 region: CASSSRGFEKLFF. CDR3 sequence (DNA): TGTGCCAGCAGCTCCAGGGGTTTCGAAAAACTGTTTTTT.

In this sample, this clonotype turned up a few times. This chain connects TRBV7-8 to TRBJ2-5; no reliable D call. V was cut by 1 base and J by 5 bases, with 14 bases left in between. This CDR3 is 15 amino acids long. Germline CDR1 is SGHVS and CDR2 is FQNEAQ. CDR3 coding DNA: TGTGCCAGCAGCTTAGAATCCGGGTTTGGCGAGACCCAGTACTTC. Its protein is CASSLESGFGETQYF.